A single sample is the source of the 18 T cell receptor beta chains below, sequenced in a study of technical replicates of blood from a few donors. Clones were read by immunoSEQ multiplex PCR, and TCRdb kept only the in-frame ones, dropping some. In the table there are about 88,000 clones, roughly 94% of which are singletons. The sample taken for sequencing was T cells isolated from PBMCs. The receptor set was obtained from a human donor in good health.

The chain couples TRBV6-5 to TRBJ2-7, with 10 positions matching TRBD1. The V gene end was trimmed by 0 bases and the J gene end by 7 bases; junction bases not matched to a gene: 3. Germline V gives CDR1 MNHEY, CDR2 SVGAGI. The CDR3 extends over 14 amino acids. The CDR3 bases are TGTGCCAGCAGTTACTCCGGGACAGGGGAAGAGCAGTACTTC. This encodes CASSYSGTGEEQYF.

The genes are TRBV6-5 and TRBJ2-1, with 7 bases fitting TRBD2. The CDR3 extends over 13 amino acids. CDR1 is MNHEY and CDR2 is SVGAGI in the germline V gene. With V trimmed by 7 bases and J by 6 bases, 6 bases remained unmatched. CDR3 loop: CASTRGGVNEQFF. The CDR3, as DNA: TGTGCCAGCACGAGGGGAGGGGTCAATGAGCAGTTCTTC.

This chain connects TRBV18 to TRBJ1-1, with a weak D call TRBD1 (5 bases). Germline V lookup: CDR1 KGHSH, CDR2 LQKENI. This CDR3 spans 12 amino acids. V dropped 5 bases and J dropped 5 bases, with 9 bases sitting between them. This chain's CDR3 is CASSTQGTEAFF. The DNA of the CDR3 is TGTGCCAGCTCAACTCAGGGAACTGAAGCTTTCTTT. The complete variable domain, with remaining parts taken from reference TRBV18 and TRBJ1-1, reads NAGVMQNPRHLVRRRGQEARLRCSPMKGHSHVYWYRQLPEEGLKFMVYLQKENIIDESGMPKERFSAEFPKEGPSILRIQQVVRGDSAAYFCASSTQGTEAFFGQGTRLTVV.

The chain has TRBV11-2 and TRBJ1-1; D is unclear. This CDR3 comprises 14 residues. The germline V gene encodes CDR1 SGHAT and CDR2 FQNNGV. Between the trimmed V and J ends, which lost 5 bases and 0 bases, there was a span of 10 bases. CDR3 DNA sequence: TGTGCCAGCAGCGTAGTCCCGTTGAACACTGAAGCTTTCTTT. Protein: CASSVVPLNTEAFF.

The chain recombines TRBV2 with TRBJ1-2, with D unclear. The CDR3 length is 11 residues. Germline V gene sequence: CDR1 SNHLY, CDR2 FYNNEI. Trimming shortened V by 6 bases and J by 8 bases, and 10 bases separated the two germline ends. This chain's CDR3 is CASSGHSGYTF. The CDR3 DNA reads TGTGCCAGCAGCGGTCACTCAGGCTACACCTTC. The full variable domain, its missing parts supplied by reference TRBV2 and TRBJ1-2, is EPEVTQTPSHQVTQMGQEVILRCVPISNHLYFYWYRQILGQKVEFLVSFYNNEISEKSEIFDDQFSVERPDGSNFTLKIRSTKLEDSAMYFCASSGHSGYTFGSGTRLTVV.

The chain joins TRBV28 to TRBJ2-2; unclear D gene. Germline lookup yields CDR1 MDHEN and CDR2 SYDVKM. V lost 5 bases, J lost 6 bases, and 7 bases lay in between. The length of the CDR3 is 12 residues. As DNA, the CDR3 is TGTGCCAGCAGTCCGGTTGCCGGGGAGCTGTTTTTT. Amino acid sequence: CASSPVAGELFF.

As regards this clone: A read error may produce the germline difference seen at one junction end. The chain recombines TRBV7-2 with TRBJ2-7; TRBD1 aligns across 12 bases. Germline V gene sequence: CDR1 SGHTA, CDR2 FQGNSA. The length of the CDR3 is 13 residues. CDR3 sequence: CASSLPGTGGADF. Here the CDR3 DNA reads TGTGCCAGCAGCTTACCCGGGACAGGGGGCGCGGACTTC.

The J gene is TRBJ2-7, the V gene TRBV2; D remains unclear. Between the trimmed V and J ends, which lost 7 bases and 3 bases, there was a span of 10 bases. Germline values: CDR1 SNHLY, CDR2 FYNNEI. CDR3 length: 12 residues. CDR3 in DNA: TGTGCCAGCATGCGCTCCAACTACGAGCAGTACTTC. This encodes CASMRSNYEQYF.

This clone was seen just once. CDR3 nucleotide sequence: TGTGCCACCAGGGGAGTTCTCTACTACGAGCAGTACTTC. Translated: CATRGVLYYEQYF. The chain links TRBV6-5 to TRBJ2-7; D is possibly TRBD1 (6 bases). The CDR3 covers 13 residues. V was cut by 10 bases and J by 3 bases, with 16 bases left in between. CDR1 is MNHEY and CDR2 is SVGAGI in the germline V gene.

This sequence joins TRBV30 and TRBJ2-1; 11 bases agree with TRBD2. From germline, CDR1 is GTSNPN and CDR2 SVGIG (reference sequence). The CDR3 is 18 residues long. The V gene end was trimmed by 3 bases and the J gene end by 3 bases; junction bases not matched to a gene: 13. CDR3 amino acids: CAWRTRELAGEDYNEQFF. The CDR3, as DNA: TGTGCCTGGAGAACCCGAGAACTAGCGGGAGAGGACTACAATGAGCAGTTCTTC.

The chain links TRBV6-5 to TRBJ2-2, with D tentatively TRBD1 (5 bases). The CDR3 sequence is 15 residues long. Trimming pared 6 bases from V and 3 bases from J, leaving 14 bases between. Germline V gene sequence: CDR1 MNHEY, CDR2 SVGAGI. The CDR3 nucleotides read TGTGCCAGCAGCCCCGACAGCATCTACACCGGGGAGCTGTTTTTT. This translates into CASSPDSIYTGELFF.

The chain uses TRBV27 and TRBJ2-7, with TRBD1 matching over 10 bases. The V gene end was trimmed by 6 bases and the J gene end by 5 bases; junction bases not matched to a gene: 7. Looked up from germline, CDR1 is MNHEY and CDR2 is SMNVEV (reference sequence). This CDR3 has 14 amino acids. DNA of the CDR3: TGTGCCAGCAGGGAAGGGACAGGGGTCAACGAGCAGTACTTC. Protein: CASREGTGVNEQYF.

V is TRBV2 and J is TRBJ2-5; D gene uncertain. The CDR3 runs to 14 residues. Trimming took off 3 bases at V and 1 base at J, with 9 bases between the two ends. Germline values: CDR1 SNHLY, CDR2 FYNNEI. CDR3 nucleotide sequence: TGTGCCAGCAGTGATGTCACATCCCAAGAGACCCAGTACTTC. This sequence encodes CASSDVTSQETQYF. Together with reference TRBV2 and TRBJ2-5, the CDR3 gives the full variable domain: EPEVTQTPSHQVTQMGQEVILRCVPISNHLYFYWYRQILGQKVEFLVSFYNNEISEKSEIFDDQFSVERPDGSNFTLKIRSTKLEDSAMYFCASSDVTSQETQYFGPGTRLLVL.

The rearrangement joins TRBV19 to TRBJ2-3; D is possibly TRBD2 (6 bases). V lost 3 bases, J lost 1 base, and 14 bases lay in between. CDR3 length: 16 amino acids. Germline V gene lookup returns CDR1 LNHDA and CDR2 SQIVND (reference sequence). CDR3 sequence: CASSIRGAVRTDTQYF. CDR3 coding DNA: TGTGCCAGTAGTATTCGCGGGGCTGTTCGCACAGATACGCAGTATTTT.

The V and J genes are TRBV2 and TRBJ2-3; 12 bases line up with TRBD2. CDR1 and CDR2 from the germline V gene are SNHLY and FYNNEI. This CDR3 spans 18 amino acids. V lost 4 bases to trimming and J lost 0 bases; unmatched junction nucleotides: 8. In DNA, the CDR3 is TGTGCCAGCAGTGGACTAGCGGGGGTGACCCCTAGCACAGATACGCAGTATTTT. The encoded protein is CASSGLAGVTPSTDTQYF.

The chain uses TRBV6-1 and TRBJ1-1; 7 bases are a match to TRBD1. This CDR3 spans 14 amino acids. From germline, CDR1 is MNHNS and CDR2 SASEGT. After removal of 4 bases from V and 1 base from J, the junction contained 3 bases not matched to a gene. CDR3 in DNA: TGTGCCAGCAGTGGGCAGGGGGGGAACACTGAAGCTTTCTTT. This codes for CASSGQGGNTEAFF.

This sequence joins TRBV5-1 and TRBJ2-1; a weak D match, TRBD2 (6 bases). The ends were cut back, 5 bases at V and 7 bases at J, with 19 bases in the middle. Germline V gene data show CDR1 as SGHRS and CDR2 as YFSETQ. The CDR3 is 15 residues long. The CDR3 region has the DNA TGCGCCAGCAGGCCAGCGGGCCTGTCGGGGAATGAGCAGTTCTTC. Residues: CASRPAGLSGNEQFF.

J is TRBJ2-7 and V is TRBV19, with a tentative D call TRBD1 (5 bases). The length of the CDR3 is 15 residues. Deletions cut 3 bases from V and 5 bases from J, with 17 bases between. The germline V gene has CDR1 LNHDA and CDR2 SQIVND (reference sequence). The CDR3 loop reads CASSIGAGRLDEQYF. In DNA, the CDR3 is TGTGCCAGTAGTATTGGGGCTGGGCGGTTGGACGAGCAGTACTTC. Complete variable domain (other parts from reference TRBV19 and TRBJ2-7): DGGITQSPKYLFRKEGQNVTLSCEQNLNHDAMYWYRQDPGQGLRLIYYSQIVNDFQKGDIAEGYSVSREKKESFPLTVTSAQKNPTAFYLCASSIGAGRLDEQYFGPGTRLTVT.